This TCR beta chain was captured by sequencing in a study of technical replicates of blood from several donors. Repertoires were generated with immunoSEQ multiplex PCR, while TCRdb's copy carries only in-frame clones and drops some. This table holds about 80,000 clones, roughly 94% found once. The CDR3 runs to 14 residues. Looked up from germline, CDR1 is SNHLY and CDR2 is FYNNEI. Losses at the gene ends were 4 bases for V and 2 bases for J; bases not matched to a gene: 1. This TCR was sampled from a human donor in good health. Material for sequencing was T cells isolated from PBMCs. The chain has TRBV2 and TRBJ2-1, with TRBD1 identical over 8 bases. Here the CDR3 DNA reads TGTGCCAGCAGTGGGGACAGGACCTACAATGAGCAGTTCTTC. It is translated as CASSGDRTYNEQFF.